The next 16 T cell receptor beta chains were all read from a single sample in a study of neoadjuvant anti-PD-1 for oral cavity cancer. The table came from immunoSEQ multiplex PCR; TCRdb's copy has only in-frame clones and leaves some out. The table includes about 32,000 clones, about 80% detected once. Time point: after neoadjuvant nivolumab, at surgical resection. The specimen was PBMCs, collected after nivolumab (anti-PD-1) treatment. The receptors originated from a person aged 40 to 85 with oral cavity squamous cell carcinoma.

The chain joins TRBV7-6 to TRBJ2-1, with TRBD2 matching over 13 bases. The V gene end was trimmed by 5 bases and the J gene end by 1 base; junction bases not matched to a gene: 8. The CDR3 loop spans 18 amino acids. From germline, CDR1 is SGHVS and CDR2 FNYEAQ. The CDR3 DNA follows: TGTGCCAGCAGCCCGGGACTAGCGGGGACCTTTTCCTACAATGAGCAGTTCTTC. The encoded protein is CASSPGLAGTFSYNEQFF.

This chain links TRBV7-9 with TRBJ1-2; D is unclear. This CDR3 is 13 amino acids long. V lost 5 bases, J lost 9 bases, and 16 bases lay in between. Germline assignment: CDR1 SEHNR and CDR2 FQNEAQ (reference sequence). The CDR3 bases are TGTGCCAGCAGCCCTGACGGCGAACGGAGCTACACCTTC. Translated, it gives CASSPDGERSYTF.

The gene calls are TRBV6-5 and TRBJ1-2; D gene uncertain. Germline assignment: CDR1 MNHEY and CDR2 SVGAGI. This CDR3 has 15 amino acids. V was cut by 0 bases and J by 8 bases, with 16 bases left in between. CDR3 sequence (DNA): TGTGCCAGCAGTTACTCGTCGGTGAGGGATAGAGGCTACACCTTC. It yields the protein CASSYSSVRDRGYTF.

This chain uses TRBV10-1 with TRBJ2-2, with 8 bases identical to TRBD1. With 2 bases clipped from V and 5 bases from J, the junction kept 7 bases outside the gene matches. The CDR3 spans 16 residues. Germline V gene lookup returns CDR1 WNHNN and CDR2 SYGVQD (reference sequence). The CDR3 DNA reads TGCGCCAGCAGTGAGGGCAGGGGGCGTAGGACCGGGGAGCTGTTTTTT. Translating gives CASSEGRGRRTGELFF.

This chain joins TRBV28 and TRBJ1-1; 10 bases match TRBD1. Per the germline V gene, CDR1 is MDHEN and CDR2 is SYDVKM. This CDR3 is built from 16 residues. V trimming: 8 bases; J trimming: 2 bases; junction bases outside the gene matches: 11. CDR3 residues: CASRRDRGGGNTEAFF. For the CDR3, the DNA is TGTGCCAGCCGGCGGGACAGGGGAGGGGGAAACACTGAAGCTTTCTTT.

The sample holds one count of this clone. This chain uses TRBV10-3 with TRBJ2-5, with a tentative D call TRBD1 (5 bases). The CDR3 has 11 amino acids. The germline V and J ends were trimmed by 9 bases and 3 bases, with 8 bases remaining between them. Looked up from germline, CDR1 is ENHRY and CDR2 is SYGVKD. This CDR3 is CAIGDKETQYF. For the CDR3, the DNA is TGTGCCATAGGGGATAAAGAGACCCAGTACTTC.

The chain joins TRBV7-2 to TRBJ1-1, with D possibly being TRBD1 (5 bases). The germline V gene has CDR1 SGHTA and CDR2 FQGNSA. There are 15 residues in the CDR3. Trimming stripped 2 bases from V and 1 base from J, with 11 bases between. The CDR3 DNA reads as TGTGCCAGCAGCTTAATGCCCAGGGAGAACACTGAAGCTTTCTTT. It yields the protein CASSLMPRENTEAFF.

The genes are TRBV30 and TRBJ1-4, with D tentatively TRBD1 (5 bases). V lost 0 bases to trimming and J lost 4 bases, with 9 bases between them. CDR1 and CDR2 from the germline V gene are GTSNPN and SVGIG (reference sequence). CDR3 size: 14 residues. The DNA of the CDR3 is TGTGCCTGGAGTGTACGGGGGATTAATGAAAAACTGTTTTTT. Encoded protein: CAWSVRGINEKLFF.

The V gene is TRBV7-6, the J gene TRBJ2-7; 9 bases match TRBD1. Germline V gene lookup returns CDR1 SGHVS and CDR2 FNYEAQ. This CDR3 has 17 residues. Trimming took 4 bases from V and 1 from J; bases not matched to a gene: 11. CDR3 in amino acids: CASSSYRWTGESYEQYF. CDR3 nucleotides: TGTGCCAGCAGCTCTTACAGGTGGACAGGGGAATCCTACGAGCAGTACTTC.

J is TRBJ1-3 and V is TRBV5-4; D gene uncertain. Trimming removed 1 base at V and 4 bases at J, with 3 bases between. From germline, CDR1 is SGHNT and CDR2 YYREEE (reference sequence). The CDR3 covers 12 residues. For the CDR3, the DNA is TGTGCCAGCAGCTTGAACGGAAACACCATATATTTT. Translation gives CASSLNGNTIYF.

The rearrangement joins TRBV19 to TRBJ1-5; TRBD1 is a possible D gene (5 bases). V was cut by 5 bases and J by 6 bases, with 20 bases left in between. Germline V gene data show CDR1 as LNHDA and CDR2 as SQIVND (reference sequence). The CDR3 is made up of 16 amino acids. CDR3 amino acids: CASSPRHAGRGQPQHF. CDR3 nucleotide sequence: TGTGCCAGTAGTCCCCGGCACGCAGGGCGCGGTCAGCCCCAGCATTTT.

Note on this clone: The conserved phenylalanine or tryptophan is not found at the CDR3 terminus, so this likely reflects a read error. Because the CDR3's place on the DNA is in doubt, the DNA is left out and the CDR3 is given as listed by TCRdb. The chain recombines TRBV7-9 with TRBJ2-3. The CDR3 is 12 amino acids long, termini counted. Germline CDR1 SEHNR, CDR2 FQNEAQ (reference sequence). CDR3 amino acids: CASIRSELRVEV.

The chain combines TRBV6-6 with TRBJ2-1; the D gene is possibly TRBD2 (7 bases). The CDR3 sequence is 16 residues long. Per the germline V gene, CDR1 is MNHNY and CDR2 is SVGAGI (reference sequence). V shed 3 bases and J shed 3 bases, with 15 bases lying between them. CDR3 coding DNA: TGTGCCAGCAGTTATGAGGGGGGGGTAGGCTACAATGAGCAGTTCTTC. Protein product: CASSYEGGVGYNEQFF.

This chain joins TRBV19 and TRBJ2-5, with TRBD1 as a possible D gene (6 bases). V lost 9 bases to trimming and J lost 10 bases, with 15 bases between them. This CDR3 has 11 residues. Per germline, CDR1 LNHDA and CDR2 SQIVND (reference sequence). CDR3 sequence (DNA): TGTGCCAGCTCGACAGGCTCCCACCAGTACTTC. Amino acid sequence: CASSTGSHQYF.

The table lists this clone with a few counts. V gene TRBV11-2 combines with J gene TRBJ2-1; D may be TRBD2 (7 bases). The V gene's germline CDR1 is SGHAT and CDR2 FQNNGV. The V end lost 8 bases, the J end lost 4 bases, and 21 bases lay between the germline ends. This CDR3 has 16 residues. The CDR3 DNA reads TGTGCCAGCCTACTCCGGTGGGGGGGGCGTTACAATGAGCAGTTCTTC. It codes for CASLLRWGGRYNEQFF.

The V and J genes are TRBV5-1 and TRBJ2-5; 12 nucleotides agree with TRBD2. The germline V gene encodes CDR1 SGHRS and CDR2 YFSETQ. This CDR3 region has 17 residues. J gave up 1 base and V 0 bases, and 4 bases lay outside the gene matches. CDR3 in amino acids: CASSLGATSGGQETQYF. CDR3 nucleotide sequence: TGCGCCAGCAGCTTGGGGGCGACTAGCGGGGGCCAAGAGACCCAGTACTTC.